This paragraph covers one T cell receptor (beta chain) sequence. The data derive from a study of control samples from healthy donors and cancer patients. Profiled with immunoSEQ multiplex PCR; TCRdb holds only in-frame clones, not every one. The repertoire holds roughly 130,000 clones, with about 91% as singletons. Germline CDR1 is KGHSH and CDR2 is LQKENI. This CDR3 region has 16 residues. Between the trimmed V and J ends, which lost 6 bases and 3 bases, there was a span of 20 bases. The receptor's source is a man aged 18 to 29 in good health. J is TRBJ1-1 and V is TRBV18; D is ambiguous. Sequencing used blood. DNA of the CDR3: TGTGCCAGCTCTCCCACGGGTCCCCAAATGGACACTGAAGCTTTCTTT. The encoded protein is CASSPTGPQMDTEAFF. Supplemented by reference TRBV18 and TRBJ1-1, the full variable domain reads NAGVMQNPRHLVRRRGQEARLRCSPMKGHSHVYWYRQLPEEGLKFMVYLQKENIIDESGMPKERFSAEFPKEGPSILRIQQVVRGDSAAYFCASSPTGPQMDTEAFFGQGTRLTVV.